This T cell receptor (beta chain) emerged from a study of cytomegalovirus exposure and HLA in healthy donors. The wider study: Unique TCRs numbering some 77 million, obtained from HLA-typed donors, made up an early data release.

The donors gave bone marrow, and they were healthy. General study findings and limits: Later on, an analysis found that several of the most significant clusters appeared to be linked to common viral pathogens, which included parvovirus B19.

For this clone: Antigen: not known.

This CDR3 has 16 residues. Trimming took off 6 bases at V and 6 bases at J, with 18 bases between the two ends. Germline CDR1 is MNHEY and CDR2 is SMNVEV (reference sequence). PCR was performed using 60 Vbeta and 13 Jbeta primers. Data came from immunoSEQ multiplex PCR; TCRdb stores just in-frame clones and leaves some out. Found here are 120,000 to 150,000 clones, roughly 79% of them singletons; the top ten hold approximately 6.3%. This sequence was found in a woman between 40 and 50 years old in good health and CMV-seropositive. The J gene is TRBJ1-6, the V gene TRBV27; D is possibly TRBD1 (5 bases). The sequenced material came from PBMCs. CDR3 sequence reads: CASRQYSIQGNSPLHF. Here the CDR3 DNA reads TGTGCCAGCAGGCAATACAGTATCCAGGGTAATTCACCCCTCCACTTT.